This passage covers 21 T cell receptor beta chains from one sample sequenced in a study of blood T cell repertoires in COVID-19. Some clones are missing from TCRdb's copy, which holds only in-frame ones; the method was immunoSEQ multiplex PCR. The sample consists of some 89,000 clones, roughly nine tenths of them appearing once. Source material: peripheral blood. The receptor set was obtained from a man aged 45-65 years with acute or convalescent COVID-19.

This clone was detected a few times. The chain combines TRBV5-1 with TRBJ1-2; TRBD1 aligns across 8 bases. Germline loops: CDR1 SGHRS, CDR2 YFSETQ. The CDR3 covers 15 residues. The ends lost 4 bases at V and 10 bases at J; junction bases unmatched: 15. CDR3 DNA: TGCGCCAGCAGCCAGACAGGAAGGACAGGGAGCGACTACACCTTC. This sequence encodes CASSQTGRTGSDYTF.

The chain links TRBV19 to TRBJ2-1, with D unclear. The germline V and J ends were trimmed by 3 bases and 6 bases, with 12 bases remaining between them. The CDR3 extends over 14 amino acids. Germline V CDR1 and CDR2: LNHDA, SQIVND (reference sequence). The CDR3 loop reads CASSISFTLNEQFF. In DNA, the CDR3 is TGTGCCAGTAGTATTAGCTTTACGCTCAATGAGCAGTTCTTC. The full variable domain, in which reference TRBV19 and TRBJ2-1 provide the parts outside the CDR3, is DGGITQSPKYLFRKEGQNVTLSCEQNLNHDAMYWYRQDPGQGLRLIYYSQIVNDFQKGDIAEGYSVSREKKESFPLTVTSAQKNPTAFYLCASSISFTLNEQFFGPGTRLTVL.

Here the CDR3 DNA reads TGTGCCAGCAGCCCGGACAGCGATCAGCCCCAGCATTTT. Protein: CASSPDSDQPQHF. V gene TRBV7-9 combines with J gene TRBJ1-5; possible D gene TRBD1, 6 bases. The CDR3 consists of 13 residues. From germline, CDR1 is SEHNR and CDR2 FQNEAQ (reference sequence). V dropped 5 bases and J dropped 5 bases, with 10 bases sitting between them. Drawing the rest from reference TRBV7-9 and TRBJ1-5, the complete variable domain is DTGVSQNPRHKITKRGQNVTFRCDPISEHNRLYWYRQTLGQGPEFLTYFQNEAQLEKSRLLSDRFSAERPKGSFSTLEIQRTEQGDSAMYLCASSPDSDQPQHFGDGTRLSIL.

This chain connects TRBV6-5 to TRBJ2-7, with 10 positions matching TRBD1. V lost 5 bases, J lost 5 bases, and 9 bases stayed unmatched. Per germline, CDR1 MNHEY and CDR2 SVGAGI. This CDR3 spans 15 amino acids. CDR3 protein: CASSPSGTGAHEQYV. CDR3 coding DNA: TGTGCCAGCAGTCCGTCCGGGACAGGGGCACACGAGCAGTACGTC.

This chain links TRBV18 with TRBJ1-1; 8 nucleotides align to TRBD1. The CDR3 runs 13 residues. Unmatched junction bases numbered 2, after V lost 0 bases and J lost 8 bases. Looked up from germline, CDR1 is KGHSH and CDR2 is LQKENI. The CDR3 bases are TGTGCCAGCTCACCACCGGGACAGGACGAAGCTTTCTTT. Translating it yields CASSPPGQDEAFF.

The chain carries TRBV6-4 and TRBJ2-1, with D possibly TRBD1 on 6 matching bases. The CDR3 is 14 amino acids. The germline gives CDR1 MRHNA, CDR2 SNTAGT. V was trimmed by 4 bases and J by 4 bases, leaving 11 bases between them. The CDR3 sequence: CASSVSGTYNEQFF. DNA for the CDR3: TGTGCCAGCAGTGTGAGTGGGACATACAATGAGCAGTTCTTC.

The chain employs TRBV3-1 (or the pseudogene TRBV3-2) and TRBJ1-4; D remains unclear. V was trimmed by 0 bases and J by 3 bases, leaving 8 bases between them. CDR1 and CDR2 (germline): LGHDT, YNNKEL (reference sequence). The CDR3 consists of 15 residues. CDR3 amino acids: CASSQEKQSNEKLFF. DNA for the CDR3: TGTGCCAGCAGCCAAGAAAAACAGTCTAATGAAAAACTGTTTTTT.

The chain employs TRBV15 and TRBJ1-4; D is unclear. V lost 1 base, J lost 5 bases, and 11 bases lay in between. The CDR3 contains 15 residues. Germline assignment: CDR1 LNHNV and CDR2 YYDKDF (reference sequence). CDR3 DNA: TGTGCCACCAGCAGAGCAGGAAGTCTGAATGAAAAACTGTTTTTT. Translating it yields CATSRAGSLNEKLFF.

V gene TRBV7-3 combines with J gene TRBJ2-2; D may be TRBD2 (5 bases). CDR3 length equals 18 residues. Germline CDR1 is SGHTA and CDR2 is FQGTGA. V lost 1 base and J lost 1, with 16 bases in between. CDR3 nucleotide sequence: TGTGCCAGCAGCTTAATCGCGGCTAGGGCGGGGAACACCGGGGAGCTGTTTTTT. It encodes CASSLIAARAGNTGELFF.

The CDR3 sequence is CASRDTREAGGYTF. The CDR3 nucleotides are TGTGCCAGCAGAGATACCAGGGAGGCGGGCGGCTACACCTTC. The rearrangement joins TRBV13 to TRBJ1-2; D may be TRBD1 (5 bases). Trimming removed 6 bases at V and 8 bases at J, with 19 bases between. Germline V gene sequence: CDR1 PRHDT, CDR2 FYEKMQ (reference sequence). The CDR3 contains 14 residues. Filled out from reference TRBV13 and TRBJ1-2, the complete variable domain reads AAGVIQSPRHLIKEKRETATLKCYPIPRHDTVYWYQQGPGQDPQFLISFYEKMQSDKGSIPDRFSAQQFSDYHSELNMSSLELGDSALYFCASRDTREAGGYTFGSGTRLTVV.

This clone was found once. This chain joins TRBV2 and TRBJ1-3, with 7 bases matching TRBD1. The CDR3 spans 13 residues. The V gene's germline CDR1 is SNHLY and CDR2 FYNNEI. Germline trimming cut 7 bases from V and 3 bases from J; bases unmatched to any gene: 3. CDR3 sequence reads: CASTGTDGNTIYF. The CDR3 region has the DNA TGTGCCAGCACTGGGACAGATGGAAACACCATATATTTT.

About this clone itself: This same CDR3 is encoded by further DNA sequences in the sample. The chain carries TRBV6-5 and TRBJ1-6, with unresolved D. CDR1 and CDR2 from the germline V gene are MNHEY and SVGAGI. With 6 bases removed from V and 0 bases from J, the gap between germline ends came to 3 bases. The CDR3 covers 13 residues. The CDR3 nucleotides are TGTGCCAGCAGGCGCTCCTATAATTCACCCCTCCACTTT. Its translation: CASRRSYNSPLHF.

The chain uses TRBV28 and TRBJ2-7; TRBD1 aligns across 8 bases. The ends lost 7 bases at V and 3 bases at J; junction bases unmatched: 11. CDR3 size: 15 residues. From germline, CDR1 is MDHEN and CDR2 SYDVKM. The CDR3: CASTETGTGYYEQYF. DNA for the CDR3: TGTGCCAGCACCGAGACCGGGACAGGTTACTACGAGCAGTACTTC.

The chain combines TRBV7-3 with TRBJ2-3, with D possibly being TRBD1 (6 bases). The V end was cut by 5 bases, the J end by 4 bases, with 13 bases between. The germline gives CDR1 SGHTA, CDR2 FQGTGA. CDR3 size: 14 residues. The CDR3 reads CASSPTRGSDTQYF. CDR3 DNA: TGTGCCAGCAGCCCGACCAGGGGCTCAGATACGCAGTATTTT. The full variable domain, its missing parts supplied by reference TRBV7-3 and TRBJ2-3, is GAGVSQTPSNKVTEKGKYVELRCDPISGHTALYWYRQSLGQGPEFLIYFQGTGAADDSGLPNDRFFAVRPEGSVSTLKIQRTERGDSAVYLCASSPTRGSDTQYFGPGTRLTVL.

The chain joins TRBV4-1 to TRBJ2-7, with a tentative D call TRBD2 (6 bases). Germline V gene data show CDR1 as MGHRA and CDR2 as YSYEKL. The CDR3 contains 16 residues. V was clipped by 0 bases and J by 0 bases, with 12 bases between them. CDR3 loop: CASSQEWRESSYEQYF. The CDR3 nucleotides are TGCGCCAGCAGCCAAGAGTGGAGGGAGAGCTCCTACGAGCAGTACTTC.

The CDR3 DNA reads TGTGCCAGCAGCCGGGACGGGGGACGAGATACGCAGTATTTT. Protein product: CASSRDGGRDTQYF. The chain has TRBV7-9 and TRBJ2-3, with D tentatively TRBD2 (6 bases). The CDR3 runs 14 residues. Germline V gene lookup returns CDR1 SEHNR and CDR2 FQNEAQ (reference sequence). V shed 5 bases and J shed 5 bases, with 14 bases lying between them.

The gene calls are TRBV5-1 and TRBJ1-1, with no clear D. The V end lost 0 bases, the J end lost 1 base, and 10 bases lay between the germline ends. The CDR3 extends over 15 amino acids. Germline V gene data show CDR1 as SGHRS and CDR2 as YFSETQ. CDR3 in amino acids: CASSLDSAENTEAFF. The CDR3 DNA reads as TGCGCCAGCAGCTTGGATTCGGCGGAGAACACTGAAGCTTTCTTT.

The V call is TRBV7-9, the J call TRBJ1-1, with a tentative D call TRBD1 (6 bases). The V end lost 0 bases, the J end lost 4 bases, and 12 bases lay between the germline ends. The germline CDR1 and CDR2 sequences are SEHNR and FQNEAQ (reference sequence). The CDR3 sequence is 15 residues long. The CDR3 nucleotides read TGTGCCAGCAGCTTAGCGCGGGGGGCGACCACTGAAGCTTTCTTT. The encoded protein is CASSLARGATTEAFF.

This chain joins TRBV14 and TRBJ2-3; the D gene is possibly TRBD1 (5 bases). Trimming removed 8 bases at V and 2 bases at J, with 20 bases between. In germline, CDR1 is SGHDN, CDR2 FVKESK. This CDR3 has 16 amino acids. DNA of the CDR3: TGTGCCAGCGCACAGACAGTTAGCCGTTTCACAGATACGCAGTATTTT. Amino acids: CASAQTVSRFTDTQYF. The full variable domain, with the rest looked up from reference TRBV14 and TRBJ2-3, is EAGVTQFPSHSVIEKGQTVTLRCDPISGHDNLYWYRRVMGKEIKFLLHFVKESKQDESGMPNNRFLAERTGGTYSTLKVQPAELEDSGVYFCASAQTVSRFTDTQYFGPGTRLTVL.

V usage is TRBV18 and J usage is TRBJ2-3; D is perhaps TRBD2 (5 bases). This CDR3 spans 17 amino acids. Germline CDR1 and CDR2: KGHSH and LQKENI. V lost 5 bases to trimming and J lost 2 bases, with 20 bases between them. The CDR3 sequence is CASSTRAVLDYTDTQYF. The CDR3 DNA reads TGTGCCAGCTCAACCCGGGCAGTGCTCGACTACACAGATACGCAGTATTTT.

V gene TRBV5-4 combines with J gene TRBJ1-2; D remains unclear. V lost 1 base, J lost 1 base, and 8 bases lay in between. Germline CDR1 is SGHNT and CDR2 is YYREEE (reference sequence). The length of the CDR3 is 14 residues. CDR3 sequence reads: CASSLLGSNYGYTF. Here the CDR3 DNA reads TGTGCCAGCAGCTTGTTGGGCAGTAACTATGGCTACACCTTC.